A single TCR beta chain is shown here with its context. The authors reverse transcribed roughly 0.5 to 1 ug RNA with random hexamers. Multiplex immunoSEQ PCR targeted 54 Vbeta and 13 Jbeta TCR beta segments. TCRdb fed the immunoSEQ multiplex PCR reads into MiXCR, producing one record per CDR3 protein. The sample consists of roughly 200,000 distinct CDR3 sequences, 85% to 95% of them appearing once. The sequenced target, TCR beta, came from blood CD8+ and CD4+ T cells. While CD8+ and CD4+ T cells were isolated negatively, TEMRA cells were enriched by FACS. The data derive from a study of CD8 T cells in Susac syndrome. The germline V gene encodes CDR1 SGHNT and CDR2 YYREEE (reference sequence). V dropped 1 base and J dropped 4 bases, with 0 bases sitting between them. This CDR3 is built from 12 residues.

This receptor was taken from a human donor with multiple sclerosis. The source material was CD4+ T cells from PBMCs. The chain carries TRBV5-4 and TRBJ1-6; no reliable D call. The CDR3 DNA reads as TGTGCCAGCAGCTTGTATAATTCACCCCTCCACTTT. It translates to CASSLYNSPLHF.